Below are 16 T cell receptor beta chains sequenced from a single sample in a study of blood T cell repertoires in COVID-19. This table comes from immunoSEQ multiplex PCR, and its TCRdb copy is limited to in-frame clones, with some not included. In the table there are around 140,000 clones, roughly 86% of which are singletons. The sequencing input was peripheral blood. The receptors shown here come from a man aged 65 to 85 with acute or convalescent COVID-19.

This chain's CDR3 is CASSLVNRGVSNQPQHF. CDR3 nucleotide sequence: TGTGCCAGCAGCTTAGTAAACCGGGGTGTGAGCAATCAGCCCCAGCATTTT. The J gene is TRBJ1-5, the V gene TRBV7-8; D unresolved. The CDR3 sequence is 17 residues long. Trimming removed 1 base at V and 1 base at J, with 14 bases between. Germline assignment: CDR1 SGHVS and CDR2 FQNEAQ.

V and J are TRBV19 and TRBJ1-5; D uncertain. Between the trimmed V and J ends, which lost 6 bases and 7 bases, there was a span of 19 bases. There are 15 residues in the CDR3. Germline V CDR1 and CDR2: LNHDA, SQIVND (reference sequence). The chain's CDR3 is CASRGGPIRRQPQHF. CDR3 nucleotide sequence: TGTGCCAGTAGGGGAGGGCCTATACGGAGGCAGCCCCAGCATTTT.

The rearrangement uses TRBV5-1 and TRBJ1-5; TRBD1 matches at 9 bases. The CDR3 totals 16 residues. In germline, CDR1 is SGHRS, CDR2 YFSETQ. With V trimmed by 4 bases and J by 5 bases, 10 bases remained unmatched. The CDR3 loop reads CASSPSTGGVYQPQHF. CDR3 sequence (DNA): TGCGCCAGCAGCCCATCGACAGGGGGGGTTTATCAGCCCCAGCATTTT.

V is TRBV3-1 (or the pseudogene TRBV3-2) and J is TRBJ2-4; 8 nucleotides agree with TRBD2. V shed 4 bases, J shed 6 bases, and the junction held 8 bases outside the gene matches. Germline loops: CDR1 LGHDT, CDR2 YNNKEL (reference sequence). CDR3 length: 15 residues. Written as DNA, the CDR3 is TGTGCCAGCAGCCTCCGGGCGGCGGGGGGAAACATTCAGTACTTC. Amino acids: CASSLRAAGGNIQYF.

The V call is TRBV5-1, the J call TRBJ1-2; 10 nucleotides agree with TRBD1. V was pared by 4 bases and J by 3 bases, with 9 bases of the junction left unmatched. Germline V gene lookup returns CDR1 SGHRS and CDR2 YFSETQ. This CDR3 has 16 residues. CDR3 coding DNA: TGCGCCAGCAGCCGCAACGACAGGGGGCGCGACTATGGCTACACCTTC. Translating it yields CASSRNDRGRDYGYTF.

The CDR3 sequence is CASSWARGGSAEQYF. The DNA for the CDR3 is TGTGCCAGCAGCTGGGCGCGGGGCGGGAGCGCCGAGCAGTACTTC. V usage is TRBV5-6 and J usage is TRBJ2-7; 7 positions match TRBD2. The germline V gene encodes CDR1 SGHDT and CDR2 YYEEEE. V lost 3 bases and J lost 6; bases outside the gene matches: 12. The CDR3 extends over 15 amino acids.

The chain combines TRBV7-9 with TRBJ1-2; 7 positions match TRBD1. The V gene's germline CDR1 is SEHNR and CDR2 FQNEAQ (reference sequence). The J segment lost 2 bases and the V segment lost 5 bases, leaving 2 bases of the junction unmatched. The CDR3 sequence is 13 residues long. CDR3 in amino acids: CASSTRGNYGYTF. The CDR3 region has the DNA TGTGCCAGCAGCACCAGGGGGAACTATGGCTACACCTTC.

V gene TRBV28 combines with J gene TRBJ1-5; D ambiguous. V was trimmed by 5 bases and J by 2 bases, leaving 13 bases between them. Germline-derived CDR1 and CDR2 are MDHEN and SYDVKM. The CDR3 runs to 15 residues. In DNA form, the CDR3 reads TGTGCCAGCAGTCCCCGCGGTAGAGGCAATCAGCCCCAGCATTTT. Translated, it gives CASSPRGRGNQPQHF.

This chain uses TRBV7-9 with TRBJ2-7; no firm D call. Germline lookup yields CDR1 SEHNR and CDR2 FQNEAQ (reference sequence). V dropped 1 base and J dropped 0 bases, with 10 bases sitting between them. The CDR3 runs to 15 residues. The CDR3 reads CASSLVGRSSYEQYF. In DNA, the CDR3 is TGTGCCAGCAGCTTAGTCGGCCGGAGCTCCTACGAGCAGTACTTC. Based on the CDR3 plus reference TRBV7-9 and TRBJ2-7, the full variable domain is DTGVSQNPRHKITKRGQNVTFRCDPISEHNRLYWYRQTLGQGPEFLTYFQNEAQLEKSRLLSDRFSAERPKGSFSTLEIQRTEQGDSAMYLCASSLVGRSSYEQYFGPGTRLTVT.

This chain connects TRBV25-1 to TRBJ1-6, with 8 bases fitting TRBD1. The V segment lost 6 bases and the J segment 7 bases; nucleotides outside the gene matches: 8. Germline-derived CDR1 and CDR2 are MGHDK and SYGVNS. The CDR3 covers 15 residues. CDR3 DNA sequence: TGTGCCAGCAGGATCCAGGGGGCGCAAAATTCACCCCTCCACTTT. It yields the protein CASRIQGAQNSPLHF.

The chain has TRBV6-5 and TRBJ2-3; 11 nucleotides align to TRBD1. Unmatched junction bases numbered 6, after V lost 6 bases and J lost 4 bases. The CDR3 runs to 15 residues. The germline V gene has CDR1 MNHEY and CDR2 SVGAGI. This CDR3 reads CASRRTGGNADTQYF. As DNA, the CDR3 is TGTGCCAGCAGGAGGACAGGGGGCAATGCAGATACGCAGTATTTT.

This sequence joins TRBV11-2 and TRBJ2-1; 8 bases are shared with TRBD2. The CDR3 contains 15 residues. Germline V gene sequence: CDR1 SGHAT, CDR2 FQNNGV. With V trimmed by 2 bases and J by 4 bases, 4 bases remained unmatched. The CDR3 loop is CASSLLAGFYNEQFF. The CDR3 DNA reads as TGTGCCAGCAGCTTACTAGCGGGCTTTTACAATGAGCAGTTCTTC.

DNA of the CDR3: TGTGCCAGCAGTGACCGGACAGGGAACACTGAAGCTTTCTTT. This encodes CASSDRTGNTEAFF. The chain employs TRBV2 and TRBJ1-1, with 7 nucleotides matching TRBD1. J lost 1 base, V lost 3 bases, and 2 bases had no gene match. The CDR3 covers 14 residues. Per the germline V gene, CDR1 is SNHLY and CDR2 is FYNNEI.

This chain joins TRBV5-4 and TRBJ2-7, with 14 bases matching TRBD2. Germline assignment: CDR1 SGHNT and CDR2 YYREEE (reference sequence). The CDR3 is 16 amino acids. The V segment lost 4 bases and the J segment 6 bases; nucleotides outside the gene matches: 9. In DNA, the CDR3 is TGTGCCAGCAGCCCTGGGGGACTAGCGGGGGAAGTCGAGCAGTACTTC. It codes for CASSPGGLAGEVEQYF.

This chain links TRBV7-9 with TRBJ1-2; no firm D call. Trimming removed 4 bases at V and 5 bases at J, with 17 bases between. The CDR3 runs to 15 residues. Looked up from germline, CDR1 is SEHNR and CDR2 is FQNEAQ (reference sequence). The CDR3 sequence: CASSSTPPYPYGYTF. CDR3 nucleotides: TGTGCCAGCAGCTCCACCCCCCCCTACCCTTATGGCTACACCTTC.

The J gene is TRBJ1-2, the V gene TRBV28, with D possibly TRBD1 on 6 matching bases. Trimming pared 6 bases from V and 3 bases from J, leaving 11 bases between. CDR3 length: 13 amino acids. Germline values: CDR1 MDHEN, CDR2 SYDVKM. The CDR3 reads CASSQGPYYGYTF. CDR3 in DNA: TGTGCCAGCAGCCAGGGGCCCTACTATGGCTACACCTTC.